This T cell receptor (beta chain) was obtained from a study of beta chain features in type 1 diabetes. Study results and caveats: VDJ junctions sequenced from type 1 diabetes patients showed fewer insertions and more deletions.

The investigators reverse transcribed all of the isolated RNA, so they sequenced expressed TCRB transcripts. Sequencing was performed with immunoSEQ multiplex PCR; in TCRdb, only in-frame clones are kept and a portion is missing. The table has under 500,000 clones, about 30% seen once. CDR3 length equals 16 residues. The germline V gene has CDR1 SGHVS and CDR2 FNYEAQ. The J segment lost 4 bases and the V segment lost 4 bases, leaving 6 bases of the junction unmatched. CD4+ naive, central memory, regulatory and stem cell-like memory subsets were isolated by sorting on CD45RO/CCR7/CD25/CD127/CD95/CD27. This clone was detected only a few times. Its specificity is unknown.

The receptor's source is a man aged 18 to 30 in good health. The genes are TRBV7-6 and TRBJ2-2, with TRBD1 matching over 10 bases. The sequenced sample was naive CD4+ T cells from blood. CDR3 amino acids: CASSWTGTGATGELFF. The CDR3 nucleotides read TGTGCCAGCAGCTGGACCGGGACAGGGGCCACCGGGGAGCTGTTTTTT.